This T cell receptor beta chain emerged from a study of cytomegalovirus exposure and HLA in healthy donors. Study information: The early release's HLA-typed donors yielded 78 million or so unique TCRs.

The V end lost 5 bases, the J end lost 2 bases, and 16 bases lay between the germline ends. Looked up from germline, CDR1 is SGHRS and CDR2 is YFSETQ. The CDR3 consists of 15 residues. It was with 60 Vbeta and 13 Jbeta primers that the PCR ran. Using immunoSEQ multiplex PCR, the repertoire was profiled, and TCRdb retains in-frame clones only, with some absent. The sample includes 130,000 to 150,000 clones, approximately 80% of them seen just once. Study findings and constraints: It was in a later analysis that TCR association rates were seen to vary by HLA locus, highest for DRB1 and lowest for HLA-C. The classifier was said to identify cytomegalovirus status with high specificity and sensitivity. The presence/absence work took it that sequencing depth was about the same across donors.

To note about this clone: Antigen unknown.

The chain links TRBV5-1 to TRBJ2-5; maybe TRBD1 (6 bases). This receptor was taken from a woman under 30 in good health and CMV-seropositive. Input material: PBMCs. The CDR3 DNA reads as TGCGCCAGCAGATTTGGGGGCAGTACTCAAGAGACCCAGTACTTC. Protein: CASRFGGSTQETQYF.